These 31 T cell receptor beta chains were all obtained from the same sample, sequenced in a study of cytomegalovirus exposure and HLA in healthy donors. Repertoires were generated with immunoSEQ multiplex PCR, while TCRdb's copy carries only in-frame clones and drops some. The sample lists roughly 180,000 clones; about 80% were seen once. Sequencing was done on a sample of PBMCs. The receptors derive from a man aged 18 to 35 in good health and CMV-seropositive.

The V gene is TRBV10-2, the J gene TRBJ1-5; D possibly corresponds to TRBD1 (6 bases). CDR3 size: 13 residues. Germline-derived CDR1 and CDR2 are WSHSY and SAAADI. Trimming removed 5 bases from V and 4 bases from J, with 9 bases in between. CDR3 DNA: TGCGCCAGCAGTCCCACAGGGAATCAGCCCCAGCATTTT. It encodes CASSPTGNQPQHF.

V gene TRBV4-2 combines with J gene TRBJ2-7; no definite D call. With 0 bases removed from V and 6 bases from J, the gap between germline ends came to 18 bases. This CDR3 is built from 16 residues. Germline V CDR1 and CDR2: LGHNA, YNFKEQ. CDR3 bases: TGTGCCAGCAGCCAAGATGAGGTGACTCCACCGAGCGAGCAGTACTTC. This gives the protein CASSQDEVTPPSEQYF.

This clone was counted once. CDR3 bases: TGTGCCAGCAGCTCAAATACTTACAATGAGCAGTTCTTC. Translation: CASSSNTYNEQFF. V and J are TRBV7-9 and TRBJ2-1; D not certain. Germline V CDR1 and CDR2: SEHNR, FQNEAQ (reference sequence). V lost 4 bases to trimming and J lost 4 bases, with 8 bases between them. CDR3 size: 13 residues.

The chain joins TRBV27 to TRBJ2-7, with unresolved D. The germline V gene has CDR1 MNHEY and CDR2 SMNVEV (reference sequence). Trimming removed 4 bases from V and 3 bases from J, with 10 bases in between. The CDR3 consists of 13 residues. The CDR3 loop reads CASSSKIGYEQYF. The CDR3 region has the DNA TGTGCCAGCAGTTCCAAGATCGGCTACGAGCAGTACTTC.

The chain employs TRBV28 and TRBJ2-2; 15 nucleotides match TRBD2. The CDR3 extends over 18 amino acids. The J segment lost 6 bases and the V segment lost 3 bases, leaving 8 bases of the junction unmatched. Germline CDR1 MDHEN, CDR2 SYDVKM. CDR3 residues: CASSLRTSGRAFSGELFF. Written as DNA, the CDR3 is TGTGCCAGCAGTTTGAGGACTAGCGGGAGGGCCTTTTCCGGGGAGCTGTTTTTT.

This CDR3 is CASSWGLAGGNEQFF. Here the CDR3 DNA reads TGTGCCAGCAGCTGGGGACTAGCGGGAGGTAATGAGCAGTTCTTC. The chain is built from TRBV5-4 and TRBJ2-1; 15 bases are shared with TRBD2. Trimming took 3 bases from V and 7 from J; bases not matched to a gene: 2. CDR1 is SGHNT and CDR2 is YYREEE in the germline V gene (reference sequence). The CDR3 loop spans 15 amino acids.

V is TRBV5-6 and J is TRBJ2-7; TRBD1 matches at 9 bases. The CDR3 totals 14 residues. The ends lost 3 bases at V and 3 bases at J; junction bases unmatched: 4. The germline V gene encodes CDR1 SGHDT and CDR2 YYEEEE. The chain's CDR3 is CASSYPGQGYEQYF. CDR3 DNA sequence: TGTGCCAGCAGCTACCCGGGACAGGGCTACGAGCAGTACTTC.

The CDR3, as DNA: TGTGCCACCAGCAGAGATCCCCCCGGGGGGAGGGCCGAAAAACTGTTTTTT. Protein: CATSRDPPGGRAEKLFF. This chain links TRBV15 with TRBJ1-4; D possibly corresponds to TRBD1 (5 bases). V lost 0 bases, J lost 8 bases, and 19 bases lay in between. This CDR3 has 17 residues. The germline V gene has CDR1 LNHNV and CDR2 YYDKDF (reference sequence).

The CDR3 loop reads CASSPSGQLNEKLFF. CDR3 DNA sequence: TGTGCCAGCAGTCCCTCGGGACAGCTTAATGAAAAACTGTTTTTT. V is TRBV27 and J is TRBJ1-4, with TRBD1 identical over 7 bases. V lost 5 bases and J lost 4; bases outside the gene matches: 7. The CDR3 has 15 amino acids. Germline CDR1 MNHEY, CDR2 SMNVEV (reference sequence).

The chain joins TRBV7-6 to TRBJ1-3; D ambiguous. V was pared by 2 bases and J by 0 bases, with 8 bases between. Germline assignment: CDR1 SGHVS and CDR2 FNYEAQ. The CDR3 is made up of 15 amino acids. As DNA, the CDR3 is TGTGCCAGCAGCTTACGCCGGGACTCTGGAAACACCATATATTTT. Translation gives CASSLRRDSGNTIYF.

The CDR3 coding sequence is TGTGCCAGCAGTCCCAATGGACAGGTTGCATACTACGAGCAGTACTTC. Translation: CASSPNGQVAYYEQYF. The chain joins TRBV27 to TRBJ2-7; 7 bases are a match to TRBD1. The trim removed 5 bases at V and 3 bases at J, leaving 13 bases unmatched. The CDR3 runs 16 residues. The V gene's germline CDR1 is MNHEY and CDR2 SMNVEV (reference sequence).

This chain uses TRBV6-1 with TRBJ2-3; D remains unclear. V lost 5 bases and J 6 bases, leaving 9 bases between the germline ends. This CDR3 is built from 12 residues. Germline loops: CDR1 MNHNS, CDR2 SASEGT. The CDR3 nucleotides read TGTGCCAGCAGTCCCCTCAGGGATACGCAGTATTTT. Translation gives CASSPLRDTQYF.

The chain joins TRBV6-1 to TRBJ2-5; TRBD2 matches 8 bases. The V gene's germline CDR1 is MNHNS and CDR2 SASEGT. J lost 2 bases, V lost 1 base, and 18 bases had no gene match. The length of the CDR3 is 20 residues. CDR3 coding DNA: TGTGCCAGCAGTGAAGGGGTCGGGGCGGGAGGAGGTGGAGGGCAAGAGACCCAGTACTTC. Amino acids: CASSEGVGAGGGGGQETQYF.

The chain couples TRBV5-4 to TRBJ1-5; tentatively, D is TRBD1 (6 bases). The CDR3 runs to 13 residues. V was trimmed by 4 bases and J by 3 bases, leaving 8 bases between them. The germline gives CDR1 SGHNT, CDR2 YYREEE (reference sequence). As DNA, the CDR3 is TGTGCCAGCAGCACAGGGTCCAATCAGCCCCAGCATTTT. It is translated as CASSTGSNQPQHF. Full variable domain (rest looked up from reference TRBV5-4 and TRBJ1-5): ETGVTQSPTHLIKTRGQQVTLRCSSQSGHNTVSWYQQALGQGPQFIFQYYREEENGRGNFPPRFSGLQFPNYSSELNVNALELDDSALYLCASSTGSNQPQHFGDGTRLSIL.

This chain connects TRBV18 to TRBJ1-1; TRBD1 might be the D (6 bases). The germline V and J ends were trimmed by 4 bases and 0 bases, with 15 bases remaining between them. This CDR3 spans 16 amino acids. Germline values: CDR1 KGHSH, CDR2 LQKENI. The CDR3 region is CASSRSQGTMNTEAFF. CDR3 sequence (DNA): TGTGCCAGCTCACGGAGTCAGGGGACCATGAACACTGAAGCTTTCTTT.

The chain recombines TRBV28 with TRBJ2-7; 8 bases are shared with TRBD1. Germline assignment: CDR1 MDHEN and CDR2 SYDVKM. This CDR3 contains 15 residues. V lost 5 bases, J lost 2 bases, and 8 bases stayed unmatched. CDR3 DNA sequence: TGTGCCAGCAGTGACAGGGGTGACTGGGCCTACGAGCAGTACTTC. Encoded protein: CASSDRGDWAYEQYF.

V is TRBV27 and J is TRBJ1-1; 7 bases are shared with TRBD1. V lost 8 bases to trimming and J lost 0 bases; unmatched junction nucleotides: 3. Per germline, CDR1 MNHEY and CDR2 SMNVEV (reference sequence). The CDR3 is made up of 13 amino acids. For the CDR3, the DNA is TGTGCCAGCCTGGACAGGCTGAACACTGAAGCTTTCTTT. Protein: CASLDRLNTEAFF.

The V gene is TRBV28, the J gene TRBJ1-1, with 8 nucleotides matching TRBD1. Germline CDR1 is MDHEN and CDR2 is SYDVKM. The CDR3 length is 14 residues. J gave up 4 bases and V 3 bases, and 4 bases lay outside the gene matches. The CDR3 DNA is TGTGCCAGCAGTTTGACAGGGGAGGGCACTGAAGCTTTCTTT. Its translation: CASSLTGEGTEAFF.

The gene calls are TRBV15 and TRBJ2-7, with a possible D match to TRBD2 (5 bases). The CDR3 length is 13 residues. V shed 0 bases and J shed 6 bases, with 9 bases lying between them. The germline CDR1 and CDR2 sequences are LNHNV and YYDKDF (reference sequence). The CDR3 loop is CATSRDLAGEQYF. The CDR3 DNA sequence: TGTGCCACCAGCAGAGATTTGGCGGGCGAGCAGTACTTC.

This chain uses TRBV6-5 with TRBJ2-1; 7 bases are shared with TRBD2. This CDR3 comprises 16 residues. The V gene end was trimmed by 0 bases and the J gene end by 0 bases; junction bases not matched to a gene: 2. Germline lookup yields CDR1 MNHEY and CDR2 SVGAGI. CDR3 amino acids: CASSYSGRGSYNEQFF. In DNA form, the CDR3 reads TGTGCCAGCAGTTACTCGGGGAGGGGCTCCTACAATGAGCAGTTCTTC.

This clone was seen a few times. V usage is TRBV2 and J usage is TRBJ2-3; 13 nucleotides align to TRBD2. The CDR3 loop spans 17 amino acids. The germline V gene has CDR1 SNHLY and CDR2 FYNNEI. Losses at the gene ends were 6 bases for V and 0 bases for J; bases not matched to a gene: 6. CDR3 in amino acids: CASSLSTSGRSTDTQYF. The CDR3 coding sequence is TGTGCCAGCAGCTTATCGACTAGCGGGAGGAGCACAGATACGCAGTATTTT.

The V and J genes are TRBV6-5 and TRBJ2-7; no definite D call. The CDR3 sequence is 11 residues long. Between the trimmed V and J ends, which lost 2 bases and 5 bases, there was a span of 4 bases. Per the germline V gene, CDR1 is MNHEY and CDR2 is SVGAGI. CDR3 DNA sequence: TGTGCCAGCAGTTACCAGGACGAGCAGTACTTC. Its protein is CASSYQDEQYF.

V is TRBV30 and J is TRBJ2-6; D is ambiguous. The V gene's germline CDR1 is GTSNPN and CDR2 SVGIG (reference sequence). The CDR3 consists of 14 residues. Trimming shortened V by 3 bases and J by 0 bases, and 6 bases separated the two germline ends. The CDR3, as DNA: TGTGCCTGGAGCCCTAACTCTGGGGCCAACGTCCTGACTTTC. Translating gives CAWSPNSGANVLTF.

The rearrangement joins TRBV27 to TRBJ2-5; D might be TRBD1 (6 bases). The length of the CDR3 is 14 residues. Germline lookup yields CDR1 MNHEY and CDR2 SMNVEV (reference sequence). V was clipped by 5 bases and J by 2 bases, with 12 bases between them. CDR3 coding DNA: TGTGCCAGCAGTCCCCGACAGGCTCAAGAGACCCAGTACTTC. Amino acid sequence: CASSPRQAQETQYF.

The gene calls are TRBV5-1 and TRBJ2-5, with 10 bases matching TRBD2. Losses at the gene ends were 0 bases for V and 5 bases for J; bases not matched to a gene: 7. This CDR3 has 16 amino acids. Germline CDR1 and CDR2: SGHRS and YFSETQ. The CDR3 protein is CASSLASGSGRETQYF. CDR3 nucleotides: TGCGCCAGCAGCTTGGCCTCAGGTAGCGGGAGGGAGACCCAGTACTTC.

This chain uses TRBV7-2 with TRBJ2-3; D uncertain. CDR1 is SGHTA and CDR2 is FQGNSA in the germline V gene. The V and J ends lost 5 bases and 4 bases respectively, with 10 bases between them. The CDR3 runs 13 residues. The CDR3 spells CASSILLADTQYF. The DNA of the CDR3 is TGTGCCAGCAGCATCCTCCTAGCAGATACGCAGTATTTT. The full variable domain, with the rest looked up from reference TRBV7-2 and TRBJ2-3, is GAGVSQSPSNKVTEKGKDVELRCDPISGHTALYWYRQSLGQGLEFLIYFQGNSAPDKSGLPSDRFSAERTGGSVSTLTIQRTQQEDSAVYLCASSILLADTQYFGPGTRLTVL.

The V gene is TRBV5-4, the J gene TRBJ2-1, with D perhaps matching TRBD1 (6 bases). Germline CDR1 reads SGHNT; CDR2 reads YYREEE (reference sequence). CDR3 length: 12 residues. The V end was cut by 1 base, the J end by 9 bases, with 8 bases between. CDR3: CASSLRGSEQFF. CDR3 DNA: TGTGCCAGCAGCTTGAGGGGGAGTGAGCAGTTCTTC.

The CDR3, as DNA: TGTGCCAGCAGCTCCCCAACGGGACTGATCACAGATACGCAGTATTTT. Protein product: CASSSPTGLITDTQYF. The rearrangement uses TRBV2 and TRBJ2-3; D perhaps matches TRBD2 (6 bases). The CDR3 sequence is 16 residues long. V lost 6 bases and J 2 bases, leaving 18 bases between the germline ends. From germline, CDR1 is SNHLY and CDR2 FYNNEI.

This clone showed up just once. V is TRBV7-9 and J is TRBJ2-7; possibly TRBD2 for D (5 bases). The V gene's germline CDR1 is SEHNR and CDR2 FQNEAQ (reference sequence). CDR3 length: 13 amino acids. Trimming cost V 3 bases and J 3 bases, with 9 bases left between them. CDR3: CASSFRGNYEQYF. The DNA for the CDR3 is TGTGCCAGCAGCTTTCGGGGTAACTACGAGCAGTACTTC.

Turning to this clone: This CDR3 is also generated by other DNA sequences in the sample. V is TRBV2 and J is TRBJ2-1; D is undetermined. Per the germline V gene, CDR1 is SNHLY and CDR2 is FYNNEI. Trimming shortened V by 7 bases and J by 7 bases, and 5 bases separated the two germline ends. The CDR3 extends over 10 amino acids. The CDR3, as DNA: TGTGCCAGCACCGGGAATGAGCAGTTCTTC. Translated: CASTGNEQFF.

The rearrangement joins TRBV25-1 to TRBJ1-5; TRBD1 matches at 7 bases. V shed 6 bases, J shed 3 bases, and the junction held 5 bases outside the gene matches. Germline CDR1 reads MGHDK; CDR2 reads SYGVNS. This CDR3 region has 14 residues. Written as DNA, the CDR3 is TGTGCCAGCAGGGGAACAGGGGACAATCAGCCCCAGCATTTT. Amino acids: CASRGTGDNQPQHF.